This TCR beta chain was recorded in a study of blood T cell repertoires in COVID-19. Study-wide background: The cDNA or gDNA used as material had been derived from T cells, B-cell-depleted T cells, or PBMCs.

Generated by immunoSEQ multiplex PCR, the TCRdb table keeps only in-frame clones and is missing some. The sample gives around 150,000 clones, more than 75% of which show up once; about 2% is in the top ten. V lost 6 bases and J lost 1, with 33 bases in between. This CDR3 comprises 21 residues. Germline V gene lookup returns CDR1 LGHNT and CDR2 FRNRAP. The material sequenced was peripheral blood. The receptor's source is a young man with acute or convalescent COVID-19. The chain couples TRBV12-5 to TRBJ1-1, with D uncertain. The CDR3 DNA is TGTGCTAGTGGCCATAGGACGTCGGGGTTAGGTGTTCTAGGAGGGAACACTGAAGCTTTCTTT. The encoded protein is CASGHRTSGLGVLGGNTEAFF.